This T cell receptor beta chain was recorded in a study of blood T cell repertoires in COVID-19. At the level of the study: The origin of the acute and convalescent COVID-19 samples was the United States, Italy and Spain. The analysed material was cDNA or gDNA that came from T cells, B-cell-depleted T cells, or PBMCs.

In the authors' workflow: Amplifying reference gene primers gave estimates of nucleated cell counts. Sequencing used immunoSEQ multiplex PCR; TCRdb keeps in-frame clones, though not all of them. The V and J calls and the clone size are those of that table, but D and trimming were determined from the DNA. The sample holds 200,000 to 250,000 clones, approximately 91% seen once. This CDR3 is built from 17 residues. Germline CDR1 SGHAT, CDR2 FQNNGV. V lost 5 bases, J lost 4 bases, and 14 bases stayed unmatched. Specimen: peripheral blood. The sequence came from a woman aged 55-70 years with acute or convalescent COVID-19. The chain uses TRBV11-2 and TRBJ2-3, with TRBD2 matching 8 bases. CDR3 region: CASSKATGGLFADTQYF. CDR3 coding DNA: TGTGCCAGCAGCAAAGCAACGGGGGGGCTTTTCGCAGATACGCAGTATTTT.